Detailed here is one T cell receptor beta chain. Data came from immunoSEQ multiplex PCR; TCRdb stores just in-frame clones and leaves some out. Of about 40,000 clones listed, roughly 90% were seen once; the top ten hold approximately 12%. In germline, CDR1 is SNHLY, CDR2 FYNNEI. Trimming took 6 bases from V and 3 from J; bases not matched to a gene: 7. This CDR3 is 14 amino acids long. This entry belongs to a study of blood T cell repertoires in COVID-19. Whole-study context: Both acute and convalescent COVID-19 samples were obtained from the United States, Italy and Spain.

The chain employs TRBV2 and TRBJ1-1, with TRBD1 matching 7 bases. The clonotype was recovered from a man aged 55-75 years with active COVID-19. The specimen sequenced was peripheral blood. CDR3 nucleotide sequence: TGTGCCAGCAGAAAAGGGACAGAATACACTGAAGCTTTCTTT. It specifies CASRKGTEYTEAFF.